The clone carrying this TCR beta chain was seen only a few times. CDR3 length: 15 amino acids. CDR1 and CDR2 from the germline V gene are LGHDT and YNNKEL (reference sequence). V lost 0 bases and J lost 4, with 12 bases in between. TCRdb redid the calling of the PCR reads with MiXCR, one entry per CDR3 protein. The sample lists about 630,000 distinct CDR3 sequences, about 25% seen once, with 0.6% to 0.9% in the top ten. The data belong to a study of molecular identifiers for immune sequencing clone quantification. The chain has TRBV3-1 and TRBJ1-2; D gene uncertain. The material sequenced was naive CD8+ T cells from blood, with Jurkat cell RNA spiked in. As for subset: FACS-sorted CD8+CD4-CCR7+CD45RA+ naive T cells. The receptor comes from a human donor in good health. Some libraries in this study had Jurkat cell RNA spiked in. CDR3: CASSQEGWVAYGYTF. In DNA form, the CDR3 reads TGTGCCAGCAGCCAAGAGGGGTGGGTGGCCTATGGCTACACCTTC.